This entry lists 32 T cell receptor beta chains sequenced from one sample in a study of tumor-infiltrating lymphocytes in oesophageal squamous cell carcinoma. A single record per CDR3 protein comes from TCRdb applying MiXCR to the PCR reads. The sample comprises approximately 20,000 distinct CDR3 sequences, approximately 40% of which are singletons, and roughly 13% rests with the top ten. Sequenced: normal esophageal tissue next to the tumor. The receptors shown here come from a male donor with esophageal squamous cell carcinoma.

The chain has TRBV7-2 and TRBJ2-7; D is ambiguous. This CDR3 is 12 amino acids long. Per germline, CDR1 SGHTA and CDR2 FQGNSA. V lost 5 bases, J lost 4 bases, and 9 bases lay in between. The CDR3 region has the DNA TGTGCCAGCAGCAGCTTTGGGTACGAGCAGTACTTC. Translation gives CASSSFGYEQYF.

This chain joins TRBV6-8 and TRBJ1-1; D unresolved. The ends were cut back, 1 base at V and 0 bases at J, with 12 bases in the middle. The CDR3 spans 16 residues. Germline V CDR1 and CDR2: MNHGY, SAAAGT. The CDR3 DNA is TGTGCCAGCAGTTACTTTCCCCAGGCTATGAACACTGAAGCTTTCTTT. Translation gives CASSYFPQAMNTEAFF.

This chain links TRBV6-6 with TRBJ2-1; maybe TRBD1 (6 bases). Germline V lookup: CDR1 MNHNY, CDR2 SVGAGI (reference sequence). The ends were cut back, 8 bases at V and 0 bases at J, with 8 bases in the middle. The CDR3 is 13 amino acids. As DNA, the CDR3 is TGTGCCAGCCGGGACAACTCCTACAATGAGCAGTTCTTC. Its protein product is CASRDNSYNEQFF.

This chain links TRBV7-4 with TRBJ2-5; 7 nucleotides match TRBD2. Germline assignment: CDR1 SGHVT and CDR2 SQSDAQ. V shed 4 bases and J 5 bases; nucleotides not matched to a gene: 7. This CDR3 is built from 14 residues. The CDR3 loop reads CASSYRDYEETQYF. DNA of the CDR3: TGTGCCAGCAGCTACCGGGACTACGAGGAGACCCAGTACTTC.

There are many counts of this clonotype. The chain couples TRBV19 to TRBJ1-2, with 8 nucleotides matching TRBD1. Germline V gene sequence: CDR1 LNHDA, CDR2 SQIVND (reference sequence). The CDR3 length is 16 residues. Trimming at V came to 7 bases and at J to 2 bases, leaving 12 bases not matched to a gene. The CDR3 DNA is TGTGCCAGTACCACTTACCCGGACAGGGTCAACTATGGCTACACCTTC. This codes for CASTTYPDRVNYGYTF.

This chain connects TRBV7-2 to TRBJ1-2; D might be TRBD1 (5 bases). Trimming pared 1 base from V and 4 bases from J, leaving 7 bases between. The CDR3 has 13 residues. CDR1 SGHTA and CDR2 FQGNSA come from the germline V gene. The CDR3, as DNA: TGTGCCAGCAGCTTAGGACAGATCTATGGCTACACCTTC. The encoded protein is CASSLGQIYGYTF. The variable domain in full, with the rest retrieved from reference TRBV7-2 and TRBJ1-2, is GAGVSQSPSNKVTEKGKDVELRCDPISGHTALYWYRQSLGQGLEFLIYFQGNSAPDKSGLPSDRFSAERTGGSVSTLTIQRTQQEDSAVYLCASSLGQIYGYTFGSGTRLTVV.

This clonotype came up a few times. The V call is TRBV20-1, the J call TRBJ1-2; D perhaps matches TRBD1 (5 bases). Trimming cost V 1 base and J 2 bases, with 17 bases left between them. Germline V gives CDR1 DFQATT, CDR2 SNEGSKA (reference sequence). The CDR3 totals 16 residues. The chain's CDR3 is CSARGGASRMNYGYTF. CDR3 DNA sequence: TGCAGTGCTAGAGGTGGGGCGTCCCGAATGAACTATGGCTACACCTTC.

CDR3 DNA sequence: TGTGCCACCAGCAGAGGAGAAGATACGCAGTATTTT. It is translated as CATSRGEDTQYF. The chain joins TRBV15 to TRBJ2-3; no clear D gene. The CDR3 runs 12 residues. Trimming took off 1 base at V and 5 bases at J, with 4 bases between the two ends. Germline V CDR1 and CDR2: LNHNV, YYDKDF (reference sequence).

The chain is built from TRBV7-9 and TRBJ2-7; either TRBD1 or TRBD2 may supply D (6 bases each). The ends were cut back, 6 bases at V and 6 bases at J, with 21 bases in the middle. The CDR3 loop spans 15 amino acids. CDR1 and CDR2 from the germline V gene are SEHNR and FQNEAQ (reference sequence). CDR3 sequence reads: CASRPGGGTTREQYF. The CDR3 DNA sequence: TGTGCCAGCAGGCCCGGGGGCGGGACAACTCGCGAGCAGTACTTC.

For this clonotype: This is likely a read error, given that the CDR3 carries no conserved phenylalanine or tryptophan at its end. Because the CDR3's place on the DNA is in doubt, the DNA is left out and the CDR3 is given as listed by TCRdb. The V gene is TRBV7-2, the J gene TRBJ2-6; the table's D call TRBD1 went unverified against the DNA. Termini included, the CDR3 measures 16 amino acids. Germline V gene lookup returns CDR1 SGHTA and CDR2 FQGNSA. CDR3: CASSFRDQNDEQFFGA.

About this clonotype: With a much larger clone just one base away, this may be a read error. The CDR3: CASSSLLAGNTGELYF. The DNA for the CDR3 is TGTGCCAGCAGCTCATTACTAGCGGGGAACACCGGGGAGCTGTATTTT. The chain links TRBV5-4 to TRBJ2-3; 10 nucleotides line up with TRBD2. The CDR3 totals 16 residues. From germline, CDR1 is SGHNT and CDR2 YYREEE (reference sequence). V lost 3 bases to trimming and J lost 14 bases; unmatched junction nucleotides: 18.

The genes are TRBV7-2 and TRBJ2-1; unclear D gene. This CDR3 comprises 13 residues. CDR1 SGHTA and CDR2 FQGNSA come from the germline V gene. V was shortened by 8 bases and J by 3 bases, with 11 bases between the two germline ends. DNA for the CDR3: TGTGCCAGCGCTATTGACTTCTACAATGAGCAGTTCTTC. It is translated as CASAIDFYNEQFF. Full variable domain (missing parts from reference TRBV7-2 and TRBJ2-1): GAGVSQSPSNKVTEKGKDVELRCDPISGHTALYWYRQSLGQGLEFLIYFQGNSAPDKSGLPSDRFSAERTGGSVSTLTIQRTQQEDSAVYLCASAIDFYNEQFFGPGTRLTVL.

Points on this clonotype: The conserved final phenylalanine or tryptophan is absent from the CDR3, which likely points to a read error. No DNA is shown, since the ends of the CDR3 on it are uncertain; the CDR3 is the one TCRdb lists. The chain uses TRBV7-8 and TRBJ2-7; TRBD1 reflects the table's D call only, with no check against the DNA. CDR1 is SGHVS, CDR2 FQNEAQ, per germline. The CDR3 adds up to 16 amino acids, both ends counted. The CDR3 spells CATHSGQYNSPLHFGN.

V and J are TRBV7-2 and TRBJ2-6; D is perhaps TRBD1 (6 bases). V lost 4 bases and J lost 1, with 8 bases in between. Germline CDR1 SGHTA, CDR2 FQGNSA. The CDR3 runs to 15 residues. CDR3 sequence reads: CASSSGQSGANVLTF. The CDR3 DNA sequence: TGTGCCAGCAGCTCCGGACAGTCTGGGGCCAACGTCCTGACTTTC.

The chain recombines TRBV7-8 with TRBJ2-7; 8 positions match TRBD1. The last part of the DNA fits TRBJ2-1 better; the J call may be wrong. The CDR3 has 18 residues. Germline V lookup: CDR1 SGHVS, CDR2 FQNEAQ. CDR3: CASSLAHPRDRRNNEQFF. The CDR3 DNA reads as TGTGCCAGCAGCTTAGCACACCCTCGGGACAGGAGAAACAATGAGCAGTTCTTC.

This clonotype has a count of ten or more. The J gene is TRBJ2-2, the V gene TRBV2; 7 bases map to TRBD1. V lost 1 base to trimming and J lost 4 bases; unmatched junction nucleotides: 3. CDR1 is SNHLY, CDR2 FYNNEI, per germline. The CDR3 is 15 residues long. This CDR3 is CASSEGTGITGELFF. The DNA for the CDR3 is TGTGCCAGCAGTGAAGGGACAGGAATCACCGGGGAGCTGTTTTTT. The complete variable domain, with remaining parts taken from reference TRBV2 and TRBJ2-2, reads EPEVTQTPSHQVTQMGQEVILRCVPISNHLYFYWYRQILGQKVEFLVSFYNNEISEKSEIFDDQFSVERPDGSNFTLKIRSTKLEDSAMYFCASSEGTGITGELFFGEGSRLTVL.

This clonotype was recorded at least ten times. A much larger clone lies one base from this, so it may be a read error. This rearrangement joins TRBV6-2 or TRBV6-3 to TRBJ2-1; 9 positions match TRBD1. The tail of the sequence fits TRBJ2-7 better, so the J call may be wrong. This CDR3 has 14 residues. Germline CDR1 reads MNHEY; CDR2 reads SVGEGT. Here the CDR3 DNA reads TGTGCCAGCAGTTACTCGGACAGGGGCAATGAGCAGTACTTC. Translated: CASSYSDRGNEQYF.

This chain connects TRBV5-8 to TRBJ1-1; D may be TRBD1 (6 bases). The CDR3 runs to 15 residues. V was shortened by 0 bases and J by 1 base, with 10 bases between the two germline ends. The germline CDR1 and CDR2 sequences are SGHTS and YDEGEE. The CDR3 sequence: CASSLGGGQNTEAFF. In DNA, the CDR3 is TGTGCCAGCAGCTTGGGGGGGGGACAGAACACTGAAGCTTTCTTT.

The V call is TRBV7-8, the J call TRBJ1-6; D call uncertain. The CDR3 loop spans 14 amino acids. The V gene's germline CDR1 is SGHVS and CDR2 FQNEAQ. V lost 5 bases and J lost 6, with 11 bases in between. CDR3 bases: TGTGCCAGCAGCACATCTGCTGCTAATTCACCCCTCCACTTT. This codes for CASSTSAANSPLHF.

This clonotype turned up a few times. A much larger clone is a single base away; this may be a read error. The CDR3 nucleotides are TGTGCCAGCAGTGCTCGACAAGCGGGCTACAATGAGCAGTACTTC. Its protein product is CASSARQAGYNEQYF. This sequence joins TRBV27 and TRBJ2-1, with a possible D match to TRBD2 (6 bases). TRBJ2-7 matches the DNA end more closely, so the J call is doubtful. CDR3 size: 15 residues. Germline V gene data show CDR1 as MNHEY and CDR2 as SMNVEV (reference sequence).

The chain is built from TRBV4-3 and TRBJ2-1; TRBD1 agrees at 7 bases. The J call may be mistaken, given a closer DNA end match to TRBJ2-7. Germline V CDR1 and CDR2: LGHNA, YSLEER. The CDR3 covers 16 residues. The CDR3 DNA reads as TGCGCCAGCAGCCCGAAGCGCCGCGACAGGGTCTACGAGCAGTACTTC. Protein: CASSPKRRDRVYEQYF.

This clonotype was recorded at least ten times. This rearrangement joins TRBV28 to TRBJ2-3; 10 bases are a match to TRBD2. Trimming at V came to 5 bases and at J to 3 bases, leaving 8 bases not matched to a gene. From germline, CDR1 is MDHEN and CDR2 SYDVKM. This CDR3 is built from 16 residues. For the CDR3, the DNA is TGTGCCAGCAGTGCGTATCTAGCGGGAGTTACAGATACGCAGTATTTT. Translating gives CASSAYLAGVTDTQYF.

The sample holds many counts of this clonotype. This chain connects TRBV19 to TRBJ2-5; D is unresolved. The length of the CDR3 is 11 residues. The V end lost 3 bases, the J end lost 4 bases, and 3 bases lay between the germline ends. Germline-derived CDR1 and CDR2 are LNHDA and SQIVND (reference sequence). The CDR3 sequence is CASSMGETQYF. In DNA, the CDR3 is TGTGCCAGTAGTATGGGAGAGACCCAGTACTTC.

The V gene is TRBV18, the J gene TRBJ2-7; TRBD2 matches 9 bases. CDR1 KGHSH and CDR2 LQKENI come from the germline V gene. This CDR3 comprises 12 residues. Unmatched junction bases numbered 2, after V lost 6 bases and J lost 5 bases. This CDR3 is CASSGTSNEQYF. The DNA of the CDR3 is TGTGCCAGCTCCGGGACTAGCAACGAGCAGTACTTC.

This clonotype was picked up many times. The chain is built from TRBV6-6 and TRBJ2-3, with a weak D call TRBD1 (5 bases). Trimming pared 2 bases from V and 4 bases from J, leaving 10 bases between. The CDR3 runs 14 residues. Germline CDR1 and CDR2: MNHNY and SVGAGI (reference sequence). CDR3 nucleotide sequence: TGTGCCAGCAGTTACCGAGAAGGGGCAGATACGCAGTATTTT. This codes for CASSYREGADTQYF.

The rearrangement uses TRBV28 and TRBJ2-6; TRBD2 aligns across 10 bases. The J call may be faulty, since TRBJ2-4 better matches the DNA end. Germline values: CDR1 MDHEN, CDR2 SYDVKM. The CDR3 has 19 amino acids. The CDR3, as DNA: TGTGCCAGCAGTTTATGGGATAGGACTAGCGGCAGTCCCCAAAACATTCAGTACTTC. Translating gives CASSLWDRTSGSPQNIQYF.

The rearrangement links TRBV7-3 to TRBJ2-5, with TRBD1 identical over 9 bases. V dropped 5 bases and J dropped 11; count of bases not matched to a gene: 9. The CDR3 is made up of 13 amino acids. Germline V gene sequence: CDR1 SGHTA, CDR2 FQGTGA. The CDR3 nucleotides read TGTGCCAGCAGCCAGACAGGGGGTGGGGAGCAGTACTTC. Amino acids: CASSQTGGGEQYF.

This clonotype occurred a few times. This sequence joins TRBV7-3 and TRBJ2-1; 12 bases are a match to TRBD2. This CDR3 spans 17 amino acids. Germline trimming cut 6 bases from V and 5 bases from J; bases unmatched to any gene: 11. Germline V lookup: CDR1 SGHTA, CDR2 FQGTGA. The CDR3 nucleotides are TGTGCCAGCAGTTTTAAATCCGGACTAGCGGGAAACAATGAGCAGTTCTTC. Its protein product is CASSFKSGLAGNNEQFF. The full variable domain, completed using reference TRBV7-3 and TRBJ2-1, is GAGVSQTPSNKVTEKGKYVELRCDPISGHTALYWYRQSLGQGPEFLIYFQGTGAADDSGLPNDRFFAVRPEGSVSTLKIQRTERGDSAVYLCASSFKSGLAGNNEQFFGPGTRLTVL.

The rearrangement uses TRBV7-8 and TRBJ2-5; no clear D. Germline lookup yields CDR1 SGHVS and CDR2 FQNEAQ. This CDR3 is 15 amino acids long. Trimming removed 2 bases at V and 3 bases at J, with 13 bases between. This CDR3 is CASSLSEVRKETQYF. The CDR3, as DNA: TGTGCCAGCAGCTTAAGTGAGGTCAGAAAAGAGACCCAGTACTTC.

With respect to this clonotype: This CDR3 fails to terminate in the conserved phenylalanine or tryptophan, so it likely reflects a read error. No DNA is shown, since the ends of the CDR3 on it are uncertain; the CDR3 is the one TCRdb lists. This sequence joins TRBV7-6 and TRBJ2-5; the table's D call, TRBD2, was not checked against the DNA. Per the germline V gene, CDR1 is SGHVS and CDR2 is FNYEAQ. The CDR3 contains 11 residues when both ends are counted. The CDR3 spells CASSLFSGRIA.

On this clonotype: At one end, the junction sequence differs from germline, possibly due to a read error. The V call is TRBV7-2, the J call TRBJ2-5; maybe TRBD2 (7 bases). The J call may not be correct, given that the DNA end is closer to TRBJ2-3. Germline CDR1 is SGHTA and CDR2 is FQGNSA. The length of the CDR3 is 16 residues. Here the CDR3 reads CASSLFGGGSKDTQYF. The CDR3 nucleotides read TGTGCCAGCAGCTTATTTGGGGGCGGGAGCAAAGATACGCAGTATTTT.

The J gene is TRBJ2-3, the V gene TRBV6-6; 11 bases agree with TRBD2. Germline CDR1 reads MNHNY; CDR2 reads SVGAGI (reference sequence). The CDR3 has 19 amino acids. The V segment lost 0 bases and the J segment 0 bases; nucleotides outside the gene matches: 8. The CDR3 is CASSYSGTSGPTSTDTQYF. The CDR3 nucleotides are TGTGCCAGCAGTTACTCAGGGACTAGCGGCCCCACTAGCACAGATACGCAGTATTTT.